The TCR beta chain under discussion was sequenced for a study of regulatory T cells in long-lasting Graves disease listed by TCRdb under 2021. About the study as a whole: Antithyroid drugs had been taken for less than 3 months by newly diagnosed Graves' disease patients. Peripheral blood TCR sequencing and RNA sequencing compared persistent Graves' disease patients with newly diagnosed Graves' disease patients. The study took place in China and was registered as a clinical trial. A total of roughly 33 samples were covered by TCR sequencing, comprising approximately 13 persistent and approximately 20 newly diagnosed Graves' disease patients.

The study at large found these results: Compared with newly diagnosed patients, persistent Graves' disease patients had lower TCR Shannon entropy and fewer highly expanded clones, which suggests clonal expansion. Only peripheral blood was studied, because thyroid tissue, the primary lesion, was inaccessible. Patients with persistent disease shared more public clonotypes (fewer than 3,000) than newly diagnosed patients did (more than 900). TRBV28, TRBJ1-2 and TRBJ2-5 were preferentially used in persistent disease, while TRBV20-1 and TRBJ2-1 were favored in newly diagnosed disease. The authors noted that the small sample size was a limitation that may lower accuracy. Sequencing and analysis were limited to the TCR beta chain.

Library construction relied on multiplex PCR. Instrument on record: Illumina HiSeq 4000. iRepertoire HTBI primers and Arm-PCR amplification of CDR3 regions were used to construct TCR beta libraries. Gel purification was performed on PCR products prior to sequencing. In the authors' own workflow: Gene usage analysis of CDR3 amino acid clonotypes used the approximately 62 TRBV and more than 13 TRBJ segments found across samples. COPE and FqMerger were used to merge the filtered high-quality paired reads into contigs. Contigs were aligned with BLAST to IMGT TRBV, TRBD and TRBJ reference genes, and CDR3 was defined per IMGT. Any clonotype with a frequency above 0.1% was classified as a highly expanded clone. Shannon entropy served as the measure of repertoire diversity, while the Gini coefficient captured V-J evenness. A clonotype found in more than one individual was treated as public. TCRdb trimmed public reads at Q25 via fastp, called clones via MiXCR and kept in-frame beta chains. Under each unique CDR3 protein, matching rows form one entry showing the most common genes and DNA. For this entry, the V and J calls and clone size follow TCRdb and not the study's own pipeline. Within this sample are 400,000 to 500,000 distinct CDR3 sequences, with 15% of them counted one time only. The ten largest clones take up under 9% of the sample.

V sheds 0 bases and J sheds 7 bases, leaving 13 bases between their ends. Spanning cysteine to phenylalanine, the CDR3 consists of 15 amino acids. Left in the record is the CDR3 DNA by itself, 45 bases read in frame from the first base. The germline V gene yields SNHLY for CDR1 and FYNNEI for CDR2. There are many counts of this clonotype. No cognate antigen has been identified for it. No quality values exist for individual bases; no much larger clone is one base distant. The intended sense of this specimen's time point label: newly diagnosed GD, antithyroid drugs for less than 3 months. RNA was extracted from PBMCs in TRIzol for both TCR sequencing and RNA sequencing. Graves' disease was diagnosed according to American Thyroid Association guidelines. Patients for the study were recruited at an endocrinology department in Xi'an, China. Each patient gave approximately 10 milliliters of peripheral blood, collected in an EDTA anticoagulant tube. PBMCs were isolated by Ficoll Paque Plus density gradient separation without further T cell sorting. RNA quality was checked with an Agilent 2100 Bioanalyzer and agarose gel, and concentration with a NanoDrop 2000.

This sample was also put to use in a study of T cells in Graves' hyperthyroidism and ophthalmopathy. The second paper further reports: Stable Graves' hyperthyroidism was defined as no progression to ophthalmopathy during 18 months of follow-up. Hyperthyroidism patients were aged 18 to 65 years and newly diagnosed, with disease duration of less than 2 months. Patients with uncontrolled infections, other autoimmune diseases, pregnancy or lactation were excluded. Clinical symptoms, serum thyroxine and TRAb, thyroid ultrasound, and orbital computed tomography formed the basis for the diagnoses. The TCR CDR3 was subjected to a first round of RT-PCR using the HTBI primer set and the Qiagen OneStep RT-PCR kit. Most expanded thyroid clonotypes (frequency above 0.001) were also detected in blood, a finding suggesting that blood repertoires may reflect thyroid immune responses. A model built on a 13 V-J signature distinguished ophthalmopathy from stable hyperthyroidism, reaching approximately 89% sensitivity and approximately 81% specificity in cross-validation and 80%/75% in testing. In validation, progression to ophthalmopathy was predicted by the model with roughly 71% sensitivity and 72% to 85% specificity, a median of 6.5 months before onset. A discovery cohort of about 95 patients, fewer than 50 with Graves' ophthalmopathy and approximately 57 with stable Graves' hyperthyroidism, was used to find distinguishing TCR V-J signatures. Whether ophthalmopathy could be predicted prospectively was tested in an independent validation cohort made up of 18 to 20 hyperthyroidism patients plus 17 patients who later progressed to ophthalmopathy. The 100 or so discovery patients were randomly split 7:3 into training and test sets. In addition, the study compared T-cell repertoires in thyroid tissue and in blood from roughly 6 Graves' hyperthyroidism patients. Once sampling was done, hyperthyroidism patients were given methimazole at a starting dose of 30 mg daily, whereas ophthalmopathy patients were given high-dose intravenous methylprednisolone. Libraries were constructed in a second round of multiplex PCR, after which size selection and purification were carried out. Libraries were sequenced paired-end with 100 bp reads on an Illumina HiSeq2000. SOAPnuke was used to process the raw data, with reads discarded if the reads contained adapters or uncalled bases, had a mean Phred below 15, or lacked an exact constant-primer or identifier match. COPE v1.2.5 was used to merge high-quality paired reads, and clonotypes were defined as unique nucleotide sequences. MiTCR v1.1 was used to align clonotypes to the IMGT TRBV, TRBD and TRBJ reference segments. The analysis included only V-J combinations with a frequency above 0.0001, which together covered more than 98% of the repertoires. The TCS score was defined as the ratio of F50 (clonal expansion) to E x V (chaos), calculated using BLOSUM62-based TCRdist between CDR3 peptides within each V-J. Welch's t-statistics and random forest reduced some 510 V-J features to around 14, which were used in a naive Bayes classifier (R e1071). Sample size was not statistically predetermined, and investigators were not blinded to group allocation. The paper reports TCR Vbeta CDR3 sequencing of roughly 140 peripheral blood samples: approximately 41 ophthalmopathy, fewer than 80 hyperthyroidism and around 17 progressor patients.

Here the chain combines TRBV2 and TRBJ2-1; a tentative D call is TRBD2 (6 bases match). The TCR originated in a woman aged 40 to 49 with Graves disease. Donor details come from another sample of the same person, matched by shared clones. Sequencing used peripheral blood mononuclear cells (PBMCs), obtained at new diagnosis, from a patient treated with antithyroid drugs. CDR3 loop: CASSEAEGPRNEQFF. DNA sequence: TGTGCCAGCAGTGAAGCGGAGGGGCCGAGGAATGAGCAGTTCTTC.